This entry concerns a single T cell receptor (beta chain). This sample was included in a study of cytomegalovirus exposure and HLA in healthy donors. The germline CDR1 and CDR2 sequences are MNHNS and SASEGT. V was trimmed by 4 bases and J by 1 base, leaving 15 bases between them. This CDR3 has 16 amino acids. PCR amplification relied on 60 Vbeta primers (plus 13 Jbeta primers). TCRdb keeps only in-frame clones here, not all; method: immunoSEQ multiplex PCR. Of about 140,000 clones in the sample, just under 70% were seen once. Sequences were obtained from PBMCs. The source is a man aged 55 to 69 in good health and CMV-seronegative. J is TRBJ2-3 and V is TRBV6-1, with D maybe TRBD1 (6 bases). The DNA of the CDR3 is TGTGCCAGCAGTGTTGAACAGGGCTTAGGCACAGATACGCAGTATTTT. Translating it yields CASSVEQGLGTDTQYF.